Following are 27 T cell receptor beta chains from one sample sequenced in a study of cytomegalovirus exposure and HLA in healthy donors (dated by TCRdb to the late 2010s). Library preparation employed the immunoSEQ multiplex PCR assay. For the multiplex PCR, a mixture combining 60 forward primers for TCR Vbeta segments and 13 reverse primers for TCR Jbeta segments was used. The source is immuneACCESS, and TCRdb retained only in-frame sequences with V and J called. Part of the clones is not carried over; for the studies checked, unresolved V genes explain less than half of this, and the remainder is unexplained. The table for this sample lists some 160,000 clones; 75% to 90% of them were counted only once. Almost 2% of the sample is taken by the ten largest. The specimen was PBMCs. These TCRs come from a woman between 18 and 29 years old in good health and CMV-seronegative.

The chain joins TRBV7-2 to TRBJ2-1; weak D call: TRBD2 (5 bases). Per germline, CDR1 SGHTA and CDR2 FQGNSA. V lost 5 bases to trimming and J lost 0 bases, with 11 bases between them. The CDR3 loop spans 15 amino acids. CDR3 in amino acids: CASSPVGSSYNEQFF. The CDR3, as DNA: TGTGCCAGCAGCCCGGTGGGGAGCTCCTACAATGAGCAGTTCTTC.

This clone was recorded a few times. The J gene is TRBJ2-2, the V gene TRBV10-1, with TRBD2 identical over 10 bases. Germline CDR1 WNHNN, CDR2 SYGVQD (reference sequence). The CDR3 is 14 amino acids. With V trimmed by 5 bases and J by 6 bases, 3 bases remained unmatched. CDR3 residues: CASSSGRAAGELFF. Here the CDR3 DNA reads TGCGCCAGCAGTAGCGGGAGGGCCGCCGGGGAGCTGTTTTTT.

The chain carries TRBV30 and TRBJ2-5, with 7 bases that match TRBD2. Near its end, the DNA agrees better with TRBJ2-7, so the J call may be wrong. CDR3 length: 11 residues. Germline V gene lookup returns CDR1 GTSNPN and CDR2 SVGIG (reference sequence). Written as DNA, the CDR3 is TGTGCCTGGAGTTGGGGGGGCGAGCAGTACTTC. This gives the protein CAWSWGGEQYF.

The J gene is TRBJ1-2, the V gene TRBV4-1; no clear D gene. V lost 2 bases to trimming and J lost 0 bases, with 10 bases between them. CDR3 size: 15 residues. CDR1 and CDR2 from the germline V gene are MGHRA and YSYEKL. In nucleotides, the CDR3 is TGCGCCAGCAGCCAACCTGAGCGAGCTAACTATGGCTACACCTTC. This gives the protein CASSQPERANYGYTF.

The chain employs TRBV6-1 and TRBJ1-5, with D possibly matching TRBD1 (5 bases). The CDR3 sequence is 15 residues long. Looked up from germline, CDR1 is MNHNS and CDR2 is SASEGT. Between the trimmed V and J ends, which lost 0 bases and 7 bases, there was a span of 13 bases. CDR3 bases: TGTGCCAGCAGTGAAGCGGGGGGGGGTTACCAGCCCCAGCATTTT. Protein: CASSEAGGGYQPQHF.

Only one count was recorded for this clone. The chain is built from TRBV7-2 and TRBJ1-2; 9 bases match TRBD1. The CDR3 is made up of 14 amino acids. After removal of 5 bases from V and 7 bases from J, the junction contained 8 bases not matched to a gene. Germline CDR1 and CDR2: SGHTA and FQGNSA. CDR3 amino acids: CASSGGDRAGGYTF. Here the CDR3 DNA reads TGTGCCAGCAGCGGGGGGGACAGGGCGGGTGGCTACACCTTC.

The chain combines TRBV5-6 with TRBJ1-6; 8 bases are a match to TRBD1. The CDR3 spans 15 residues. V dropped 4 bases and J dropped 5; count of bases not matched to a gene: 5. Germline values: CDR1 SGHDT, CDR2 YYEEEE. DNA of the CDR3: TGTGCCAGCAGCATCGGGACAGGCGATAATTCACCCCTCCACTTT. Its translation is CASSIGTGDNSPLHF.

The rearrangement links TRBV27 to TRBJ2-1; TRBD2 matches at 8 bases. The CDR3 has 14 residues. Germline V gene data show CDR1 as MNHEY and CDR2 as SMNVEV (reference sequence). V dropped 9 bases and J dropped 8; count of bases not matched to a gene: 12. The CDR3 loop reads CASGMGTRGHEQFF. In DNA form, the CDR3 reads TGTGCCAGTGGAATGGGGACTAGAGGGCATGAGCAGTTCTTC.

The V call is TRBV9, the J call TRBJ2-1; TRBD1 matches at 7 bases. Germline lookup yields CDR1 SGDLS and CDR2 YYNGEE. CDR3 length equals 15 residues. The trim removed 4 bases at V and 2 bases at J, leaving 6 bases unmatched. The DNA for the CDR3 is TGTGCCAGCAGCATTCCGGGACAGCCCTACAATGAGCAGTTCTTC. This gives the protein CASSIPGQPYNEQFF. Using reference TRBV9 and TRBJ2-1 for the parts outside the CDR3, the full variable domain is DSGVTQTPKHLITATGQRVTLRCSPRSGDLSVYWYQQSLDQGLQFLIQYYNGEERAKGNILERFSAQQFPDLHSELNLSSLELGDSALYFCASSIPGQPYNEQFFGPGTRLTVL.

This rearrangement joins TRBV29-1 to TRBJ2-7; 8 bases are a match to TRBD2. From germline, CDR1 is SQVTM and CDR2 ANQGSEA. This CDR3 spans 13 amino acids. The V segment lost 5 bases and the J segment 4 bases; nucleotides outside the gene matches: 7. CDR3 region: CSVYAGGSYEQYF. CDR3 nucleotide sequence: TGCAGCGTTTATGCGGGGGGATCTTACGAGCAGTACTTC.

The chain couples TRBV28 to TRBJ2-5; 7 bases align to TRBD2. The CDR3 totals 14 residues. The germline CDR1 and CDR2 sequences are MDHEN and SYDVKM. The CDR3 is CVSGSWGGQETQYF. CDR3 sequence (DNA): TGTGTGAGCGGTAGCTGGGGGGGGCAAGAGACCCAGTACTTC. The full variable domain, rest sourced from reference TRBV28 and TRBJ2-5, is DVKVTQSSRYLVKRTGEKVFLECVQDMDHENMFWYRQDPGLGLRLIYFSYDVKMKEKGDIPEGYSVSREKKERFSLILESASTNQTSMYLCVSGSWGGQETQYFGPGTRLLVL.

The rearrangement joins TRBV5-1 to TRBJ2-1, with TRBD2 matching 8 bases. Germline V gene lookup returns CDR1 SGHRS and CDR2 YFSETQ. The CDR3 runs 15 residues. V lost 4 bases to trimming and J lost 0 bases; unmatched junction nucleotides: 3. The DNA for the CDR3 is TGCGCCAGCAGCCCGAGCGGGAGCTCCTACAATGAGCAGTTCTTC. Protein sequence: CASSPSGSSYNEQFF.

The chain's CDR3 is CASKRLAGGPEPQYF. The CDR3 DNA reads TGTGCCAGCAAACGACTAGCGGGAGGGCCTGAGCCCCAGTACTTC. The chain carries TRBV6-6 and TRBJ2-5; 14 positions agree with TRBD2. Germline V lookup: CDR1 MNHNY, CDR2 SVGAGI (reference sequence). The ends lost 7 bases at V and 9 bases at J; junction bases unmatched: 10. This CDR3 has 15 residues.

This chain uses TRBV2 with TRBJ1-2; 7 bases fit TRBD1. From germline, CDR1 is SNHLY and CDR2 FYNNEI. The CDR3 consists of 15 residues. The ends lost 5 bases at V and 6 bases at J; junction bases unmatched: 12. As DNA, the CDR3 is TGTGCCAGCAGTAAATTCGACAGGGATGTTAATGGCTACACCTTC. Translated: CASSKFDRDVNGYTF.

The chain carries TRBV4-2 and TRBJ2-5, with a tentative D call TRBD1 (5 bases). V lost 1 base to trimming and J lost 1 base, with 7 bases between them. The CDR3 runs 14 residues. Germline lookup yields CDR1 LGHNA and CDR2 YNFKEQ. The CDR3 reads CASSQADSQETQYF. The CDR3 DNA is TGTGCCAGCAGCCAAGCCGACAGCCAAGAGACCCAGTACTTC.

The chain is built from TRBV5-6 and TRBJ1-3; TRBD1 might be the D (5 bases). The CDR3 extends over 18 amino acids. The germline V and J ends were trimmed by 1 base and 6 bases, with 23 bases remaining between them. Germline loops: CDR1 SGHDT, CDR2 YYEEEE. CDR3 residues: CASSLNVGSGTPLNTIYF. The CDR3 bases are TGTGCCAGCAGCTTGAATGTCGGTTCAGGGACTCCGCTAAACACCATATATTTT.

The table lists this clone with a few counts. The gene calls are TRBV6-4 and TRBJ2-1; 12 bases fit TRBD2. Germline loops: CDR1 MRHNA, CDR2 SNTAGT. Trimming cost V 3 bases and J 6 bases; bases outside gene matches: 3. This CDR3 has 15 amino acids. This CDR3 is CASSEATSGSNEQFF. The CDR3 nucleotides read TGTGCCAGCAGTGAAGCGACTAGCGGGAGCAATGAGCAGTTCTTC.

J is TRBJ2-2 and V is TRBV6-4; the match to TRBD2 covers 7 bases. J lost 12 bases, V lost 2 bases, and 12 bases had no gene match. The CDR3 is 15 residues long. Germline-derived CDR1 and CDR2 are MRHNA and SNTAGT. In nucleotides, the CDR3 is TGTGCCAGCAGTGACCCAAGCCGCCCCGGGGGGAAGCTGTTTTTT. This codes for CASSDPSRPGGKLFF.

V and J are TRBV28 and TRBJ1-4; TRBD1 is a possible D gene (5 bases). The germline V gene encodes CDR1 MDHEN and CDR2 SYDVKM. V shed 4 bases and J shed 3 bases, with 12 bases lying between them. This CDR3 contains 15 residues. CDR3 loop: CASSSKGLANEKLFF. The CDR3 DNA sequence: TGTGCCAGCAGTTCGAAGGGGTTGGCTAATGAAAAACTGTTTTTT. Drawing the rest from reference TRBV28 and TRBJ1-4, the complete variable domain is DVKVTQSSRYLVKRTGEKVFLECVQDMDHENMFWYRQDPGLGLRLIYFSYDVKMKEKGDIPEGYSVSREKKERFSLILESASTNQTSMYLCASSSKGLANEKLFFGSGTQLSVL.

The rearrangement links TRBV9 to TRBJ2-5; 12 bases fit TRBD2. The J call may not be correct, given that the DNA end is closer to TRBJ2-7. Germline lookup yields CDR1 SGDLS and CDR2 YYNGEE. This CDR3 spans 15 amino acids. The CDR3 region is CASSPLTSGSYEQYF. The CDR3 nucleotides read TGTGCCAGCAGCCCCCTGACTAGCGGGAGCTACGAGCAGTACTTC.

The gene calls are TRBV21-1 and TRBJ1-1. TRBV21-1 is an annotated pseudogene. The CDR3 runs to 14 residues. Written as DNA, the CDR3 is TGTGCCAGCAGCAAAGGACCCCTCCGGGGTGAAGCTTTCTTT. This sequence encodes CASSKGPLRGEAFF.

The chain is built from TRBV11-2 and TRBJ1-5; D possibly corresponds to TRBD1 (5 bases). Trimming stripped 8 bases from V and 3 bases from J, with 14 bases between. Germline lookup yields CDR1 SGHAT and CDR2 FQNNGV. The CDR3 length is 14 residues. CDR3 in amino acids: CASARVGPNQPQHF. The CDR3, as DNA: TGTGCCAGCGCCCGGGTGGGGCCCAATCAGCCCCAGCATTTT.

The chain recombines TRBV15 with TRBJ2-7; TRBD1 matches at 7 bases. The CDR3 loop spans 14 amino acids. Germline V gives CDR1 LNHNV, CDR2 YYDKDF (reference sequence). V shed 2 bases, J shed 9 bases, and the junction held 10 bases outside the gene matches. CDR3 coding DNA: TGTGCCACCAGCAGATCGGACAGGTCTTCCGGGCAGTACTTC. Protein: CATSRSDRSSGQYF.

This clone has a single count. J is TRBJ1-2 and V is TRBV18; D is undetermined. The CDR3 runs 13 residues. V lost 4 bases and J lost 3, with 9 bases in between. Germline V CDR1 and CDR2: KGHSH, LQKENI. CDR3 sequence reads: CASSLDGDYGYTF. CDR3 nucleotide sequence: TGTGCCAGCTCACTTGACGGGGACTATGGCTACACCTTC.

The chain uses TRBV28 and TRBJ1-5; 7 bases line up with TRBD1. The germline V gene encodes CDR1 MDHEN and CDR2 SYDVKM. The CDR3 has 15 residues. V shed 7 bases, J shed 1 base, and the junction held 7 bases outside the gene matches. The CDR3, as DNA: TGTGCCAGCAATACAGGGGAGGTGAGCAATCAGCCCCAGCATTTT. Translated: CASNTGEVSNQPQHF.

V usage is TRBV27 and J usage is TRBJ2-1, with TRBD2 matching 9 bases. The V and J ends lost 6 bases and 1 base, in that order; junction bases with no gene match: 10. Per germline, CDR1 MNHEY and CDR2 SMNVEV (reference sequence). CDR3 size: 17 residues. CDR3 amino acids: CASSSLMAGGSYNEQFF. The CDR3 DNA reads TGTGCCAGCAGCTCACTAATGGCGGGGGGGTCCTACAATGAGCAGTTCTTC.

The chain has TRBV28 and TRBJ2-4, with a weak D call TRBD2 (5 bases). Germline V gene sequence: CDR1 MDHEN, CDR2 SYDVKM. The CDR3 length is 13 residues. Deletions cut 8 bases from V and 2 bases from J, with 10 bases between. In DNA form, the CDR3 reads TGTGCCAGCGGGAGATGGACCAAAAACATTCAGTACTTC. It yields the protein CASGRWTKNIQYF.